This TCR beta chain was retrieved from a study of tumor T cells in aggressive B-cell lymphoma. Of note for this clone: Its ends do not fully match the called genes, so a read error is possible.

The CDR3 runs to 18 residues. The V gene's germline CDR1 is LGHNA and CDR2 YSLEER. Using immunoSEQ multiplex PCR, the repertoire was profiled, and TCRdb retains in-frame clones only, with some absent. The sample shows thousands of clones, 82% of them seen only once. The sequenced material came from tumor tissue. The clonotype originates from an adult with diffuse large B cell lymphoma. The rearrangement joins TRBV4-3 to TRBJ2-3, with TRBD2 matching over 15 bases. In DNA form, the CDR3 reads TGCGCCAGCAGCCTAACCGGGACTAGCGGGGGGAGGACAGATATGCAGTATTTT. Translated: CASSLTGTSGGRTDMQYF.